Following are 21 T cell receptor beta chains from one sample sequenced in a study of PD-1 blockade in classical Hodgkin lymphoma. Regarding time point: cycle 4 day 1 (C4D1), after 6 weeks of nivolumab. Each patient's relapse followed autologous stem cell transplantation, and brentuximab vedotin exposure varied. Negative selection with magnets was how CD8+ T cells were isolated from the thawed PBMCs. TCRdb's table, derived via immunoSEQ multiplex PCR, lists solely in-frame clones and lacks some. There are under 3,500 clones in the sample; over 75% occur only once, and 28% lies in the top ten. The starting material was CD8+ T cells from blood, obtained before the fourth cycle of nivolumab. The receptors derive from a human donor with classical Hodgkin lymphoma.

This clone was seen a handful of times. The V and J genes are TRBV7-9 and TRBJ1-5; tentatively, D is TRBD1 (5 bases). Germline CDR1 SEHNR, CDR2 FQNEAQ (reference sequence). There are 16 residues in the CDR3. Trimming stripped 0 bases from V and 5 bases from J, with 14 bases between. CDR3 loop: CASSLAVGIGDQPQHF. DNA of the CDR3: TGTGCCAGCAGCTTAGCGGTGGGGATAGGGGATCAGCCCCAGCATTTT.

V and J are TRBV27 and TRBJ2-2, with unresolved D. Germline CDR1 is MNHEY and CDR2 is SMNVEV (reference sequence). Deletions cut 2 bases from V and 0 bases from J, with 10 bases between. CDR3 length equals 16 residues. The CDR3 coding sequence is TGTGCCAGCAGTTTAATCAGGTTTGCGAACACCGGGGAGCTGTTTTTT. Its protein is CASSLIRFANTGELFF.

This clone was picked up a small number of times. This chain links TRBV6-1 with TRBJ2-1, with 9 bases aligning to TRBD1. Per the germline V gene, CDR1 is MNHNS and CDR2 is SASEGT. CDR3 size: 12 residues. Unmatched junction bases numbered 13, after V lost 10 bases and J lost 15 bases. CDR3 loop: CAIPGQGRNRFF. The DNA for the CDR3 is TGTGCCATCCCGGGACAGGGAAGGAACCGGTTCTTC.

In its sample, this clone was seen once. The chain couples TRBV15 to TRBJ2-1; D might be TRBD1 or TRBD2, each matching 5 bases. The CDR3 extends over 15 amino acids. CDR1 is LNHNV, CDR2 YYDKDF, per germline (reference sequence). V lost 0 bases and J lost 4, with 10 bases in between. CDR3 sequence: CATSRDLGEYNEQFF. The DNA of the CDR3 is TGTGCCACCAGCAGAGATCTGGGGGAGTACAATGAGCAGTTCTTC. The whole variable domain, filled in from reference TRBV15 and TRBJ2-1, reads DAMVIQNPRYQVTQFGKPVTLSCSQTLNHNVMYWYQQKSSQAPKLLFHYYDKDFNNEADTPDNFQSRRPNTSFCFLDIRSPGLGDTAMYLCATSRDLGEYNEQFFGPGTRLTVL.

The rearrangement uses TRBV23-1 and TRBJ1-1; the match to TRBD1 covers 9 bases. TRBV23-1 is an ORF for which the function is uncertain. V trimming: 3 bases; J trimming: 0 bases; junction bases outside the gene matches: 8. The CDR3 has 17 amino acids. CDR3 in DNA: TGCGCCAGCAGTCAGCCCGGGACAGGGCCAATGAACACTGAAGCTTTCTTT. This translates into CASSQPGTGPMNTEAFF.

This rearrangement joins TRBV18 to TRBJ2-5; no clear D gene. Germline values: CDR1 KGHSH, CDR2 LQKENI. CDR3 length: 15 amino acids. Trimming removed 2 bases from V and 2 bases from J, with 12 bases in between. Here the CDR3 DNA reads TGTGCCAGCTCACCATTGACGGACGGACAAGAGACCCAGTACTTC. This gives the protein CASSPLTDGQETQYF.

The CDR3 is CASSYRDYPSYEQYF. For the CDR3, the DNA is TGTGCCAGCAGTTATAGGGACTACCCTTCCTACGAGCAGTACTTC. The chain links TRBV6-5 to TRBJ2-7; 7 nucleotides agree with TRBD2. The CDR3 sequence is 15 residues long. The germline gives CDR1 MNHEY, CDR2 SVGAGI. V lost 3 bases to trimming and J lost 1 base; unmatched junction nucleotides: 6.

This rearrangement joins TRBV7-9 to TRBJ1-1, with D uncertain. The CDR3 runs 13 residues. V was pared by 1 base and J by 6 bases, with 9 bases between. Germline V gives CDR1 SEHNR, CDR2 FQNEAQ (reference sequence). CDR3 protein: CASSLGENPEAFF. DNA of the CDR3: TGTGCCAGCAGCTTAGGGGAAAACCCTGAAGCTTTCTTT.

CDR3 sequence (DNA): TGTGCCAGCAGCCCGCGATTTGGACAGGGTGACAACGAGCAGTACTTC. Translating gives CASSPRFGQGDNEQYF. The chain is built from TRBV11-2 and TRBJ2-7; TRBD1 aligns across 8 bases. The CDR3 totals 16 residues. Per the germline V gene, CDR1 is SGHAT and CDR2 is FQNNGV. The J segment lost 5 bases and the V segment lost 5 bases, leaving 14 bases of the junction unmatched.

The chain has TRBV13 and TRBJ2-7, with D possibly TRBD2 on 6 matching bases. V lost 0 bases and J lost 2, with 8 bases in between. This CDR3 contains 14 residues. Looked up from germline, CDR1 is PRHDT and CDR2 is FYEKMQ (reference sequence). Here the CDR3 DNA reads TGTGCCAGCAGCTTAGGGCGGGGACCCTACGAGCAGTACTTC. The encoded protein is CASSLGRGPYEQYF.

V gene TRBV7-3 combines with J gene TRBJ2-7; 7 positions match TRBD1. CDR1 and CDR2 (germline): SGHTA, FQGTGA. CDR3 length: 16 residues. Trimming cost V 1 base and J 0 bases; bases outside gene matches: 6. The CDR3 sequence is CASSLNGGQLSYEQYF. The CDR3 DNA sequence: TGTGCCAGCAGCTTAAATGGGGGACAGCTCTCCTACGAGCAGTACTTC.

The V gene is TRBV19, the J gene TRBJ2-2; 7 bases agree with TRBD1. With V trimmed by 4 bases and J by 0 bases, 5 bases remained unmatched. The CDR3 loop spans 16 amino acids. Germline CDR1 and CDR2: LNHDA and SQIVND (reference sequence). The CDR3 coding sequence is TGTGCCAGTAGTACCTGGGACAGCCCGAACACCGGGGAGCTGTTTTTT. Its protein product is CASSTWDSPNTGELFF.

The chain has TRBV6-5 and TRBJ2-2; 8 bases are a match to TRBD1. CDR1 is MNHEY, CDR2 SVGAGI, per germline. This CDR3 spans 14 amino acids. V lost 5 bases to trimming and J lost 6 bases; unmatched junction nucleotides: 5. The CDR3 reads CASSRTGRAGELFF. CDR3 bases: TGTGCCAGCAGTCGGACAGGGCGCGCCGGGGAGCTGTTTTTT.

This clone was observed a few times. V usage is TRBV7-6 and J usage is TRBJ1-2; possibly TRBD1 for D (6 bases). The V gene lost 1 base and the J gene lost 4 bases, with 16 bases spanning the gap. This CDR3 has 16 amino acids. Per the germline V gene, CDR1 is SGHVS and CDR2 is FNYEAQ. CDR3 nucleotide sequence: TGTGCCAGCAGCTTAGAGGTTCCGGGGGCTGGCTATGGCTACACCTTC. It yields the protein CASSLEVPGAGYGYTF.

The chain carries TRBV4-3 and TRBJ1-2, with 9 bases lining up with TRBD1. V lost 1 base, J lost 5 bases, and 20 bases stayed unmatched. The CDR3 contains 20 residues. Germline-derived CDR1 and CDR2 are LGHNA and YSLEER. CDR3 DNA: TGCGCCAGCAGCCAAGTACCCCAAACATCCGACAGGGGGAAGGAGTATGGCTACACCTTC. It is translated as CASSQVPQTSDRGKEYGYTF.

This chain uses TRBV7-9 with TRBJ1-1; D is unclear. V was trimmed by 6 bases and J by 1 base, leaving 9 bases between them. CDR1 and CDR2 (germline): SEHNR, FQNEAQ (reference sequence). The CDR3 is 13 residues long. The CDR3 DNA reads TGTGCCAGCAGACCCCATTGGAACACTGAAGCTTTCTTT. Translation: CASRPHWNTEAFF.

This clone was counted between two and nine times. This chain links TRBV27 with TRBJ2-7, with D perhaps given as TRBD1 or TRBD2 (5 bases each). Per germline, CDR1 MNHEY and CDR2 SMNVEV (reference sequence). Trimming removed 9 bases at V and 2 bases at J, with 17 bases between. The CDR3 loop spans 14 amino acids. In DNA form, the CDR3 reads TGTGCCAGTGGGACCGGGACGGACGCCTACGAGCAGTACTTC. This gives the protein CASGTGTDAYEQYF.

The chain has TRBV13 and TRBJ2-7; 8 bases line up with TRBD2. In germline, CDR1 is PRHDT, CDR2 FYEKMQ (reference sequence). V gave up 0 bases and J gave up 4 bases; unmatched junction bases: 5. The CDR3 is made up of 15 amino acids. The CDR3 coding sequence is TGTGCCAGCAGCTTAGGGCGGGGGGCGGTATACGAGCAGTACTTC. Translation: CASSLGRGAVYEQYF. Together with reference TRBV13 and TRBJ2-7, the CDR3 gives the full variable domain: AAGVIQSPRHLIKEKRETATLKCYPIPRHDTVYWYQQGPGQDPQFLISFYEKMQSDKGSIPDRFSAQQFSDYHSELNMSSLELGDSALYFCASSLGRGAVYEQYFGPGTRLTVT.

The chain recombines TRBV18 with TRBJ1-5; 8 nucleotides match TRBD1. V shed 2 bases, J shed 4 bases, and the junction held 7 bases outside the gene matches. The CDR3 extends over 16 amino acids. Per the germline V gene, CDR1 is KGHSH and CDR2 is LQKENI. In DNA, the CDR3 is TGTGCCAGCTCACCAGTCGGACAGGGTTTTAATCAGCCCCAGCATTTT. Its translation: CASSPVGQGFNQPQHF.

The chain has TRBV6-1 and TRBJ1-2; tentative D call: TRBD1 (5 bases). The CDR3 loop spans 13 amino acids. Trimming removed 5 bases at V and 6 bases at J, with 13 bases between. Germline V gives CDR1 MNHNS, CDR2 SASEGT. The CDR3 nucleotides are TGTGCCAGCAGTCGGGACGCTTTAGATGGCTACACCTTC. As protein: CASSRDALDGYTF.

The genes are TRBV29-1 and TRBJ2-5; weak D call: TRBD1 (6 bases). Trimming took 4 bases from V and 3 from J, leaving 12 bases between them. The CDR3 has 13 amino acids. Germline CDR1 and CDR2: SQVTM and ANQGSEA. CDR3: CSVAFWTEETQYF. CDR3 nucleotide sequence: TGCAGCGTTGCCTTTTGGACAGAAGAGACCCAGTACTTC. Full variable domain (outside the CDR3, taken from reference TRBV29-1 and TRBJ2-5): SAVISQKPSRDICQRGTSLTIQCQVDSQVTMMFWYRQQPGQSLTLIATANQGSEATYESGFVIDKFPISRPNLTFSTLTVSNMSPEDSSIYLCSVAFWTEETQYFGPGTRLLVL.